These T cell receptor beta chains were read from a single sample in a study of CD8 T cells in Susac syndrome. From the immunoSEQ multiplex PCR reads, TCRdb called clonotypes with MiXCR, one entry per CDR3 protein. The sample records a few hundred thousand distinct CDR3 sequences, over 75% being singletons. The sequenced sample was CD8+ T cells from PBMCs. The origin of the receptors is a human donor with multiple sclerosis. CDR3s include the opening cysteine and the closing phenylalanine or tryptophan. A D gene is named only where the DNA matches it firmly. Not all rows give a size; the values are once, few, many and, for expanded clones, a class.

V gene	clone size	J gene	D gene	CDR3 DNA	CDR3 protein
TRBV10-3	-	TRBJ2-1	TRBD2	TGTGCCATCAGTGAGTCTCCCTTCGGGACTAGTACAACCAATGAGCAGTTCTTC	CAISESPFGTSTTNEQFF
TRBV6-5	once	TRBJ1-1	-	TGTGCCAGCAGTTACTTACCGGCAGGGGTGAACACTGAAGCTTTCTTT	CASSYLPAGVNTEAFF
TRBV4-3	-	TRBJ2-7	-	TGCGCCAGCAGCCAAGATCCCGCAGGGGATGACGAGCAGTACTTC	CASSQDPAGDDEQYF
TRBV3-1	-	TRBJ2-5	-	TGTGCCAGCAGCCAGATCGCGAGGTTTCGAGAGACCCAGTACTTC	CASSQIARFRETQYF
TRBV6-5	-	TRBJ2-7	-	TGTGCCAGCAGTTACACGGGGGTTCTCTACGAGCAGTACTTC	CASSYTGVLYEQYF
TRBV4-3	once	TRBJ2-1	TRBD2	TGCGCCAGCAGCCATGCGGGAGGGGCCTACAATGAGCAGTTCTTC	CASSHAGGAYNEQFF
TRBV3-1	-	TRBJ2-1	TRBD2	TGTGCCAGCAGCCAAGATGGGTTTCGGGCGGGAGAATGGGACAATGAGCAGTTCTTC	CASSQDGFRAGEWDNEQFF
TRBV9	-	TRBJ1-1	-	TGTGCCAGCAGCGCCAGTCGAATTCCGTTGAACACTGAAGCTTTCTTT	CASSASRIPLNTEAFF
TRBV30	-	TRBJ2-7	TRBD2	TGTGCCTGGAGTGTATTTAGCGGGGGGGACTACGAGCAGTACTTC	CAWSVFSGGDYEQYF
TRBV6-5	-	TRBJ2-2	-	TGTGCCAGCAACAAGGGGTCCGGGGAGCTGTTTTTT	CASNKGSGELFF
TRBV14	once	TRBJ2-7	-	TGTGCCAGCAGCCAATTTATCTACGAGCAGTACTTC	CASSQFIYEQYF
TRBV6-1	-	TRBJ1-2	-	TGTGCCAGCAGTGTCTCAGGGTATGGCTACACCTTC	CASSVSGYGYTF
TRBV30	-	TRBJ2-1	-	TGTGCCTGGAGTGCCATCTCGGACACCCTCGGGGAGCAGTTCTTC	CAWSAISDTLGEQFF
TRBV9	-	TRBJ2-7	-	TGTGCCAGCAGCGTCTCGGACGGTCCCTACGAGCAGTACTTC	CASSVSDGPYEQYF
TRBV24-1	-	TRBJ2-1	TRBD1	TGTGCCACCAGTGATTTCCCGACAGGGAATGAGCAGTTCTTC	CATSDFPTGNEQFF
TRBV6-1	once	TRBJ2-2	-	TGTGCCAGCAGTCAACAGGGGTGGAGCGGGAGTCATACCGGGGAGCTGTTTTTT	CASSQQGWSGSHTGELFF
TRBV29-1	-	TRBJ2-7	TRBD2	TGCAGCGCTGGACCCGGGACTAGAGCTAACGAGCAGTACTTC	CSAGPGTRANEQYF
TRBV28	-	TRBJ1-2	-	TGTGCCAGCACCCAAACCGGCTCTTACCGCTATGGCTACACCTTC	CASTQTGSYRYGYTF